One and the same sample provided the 29 T cell receptor beta chains below, sequenced in a study of blood T cell repertoires in COVID-19. Some clones are missing from TCRdb's copy, which holds only in-frame ones; the method was immunoSEQ multiplex PCR. The data hold 150,000 to 200,000 clones, with roughly nine tenths observed a single time. The sample comprised PBMCs or T cells enriched from blood (not recorded which). These receptors came from a woman in her late teens or twenties who had recovered from COVID-19.

Only one count was recorded for this clone. The chain joins TRBV11-2 to TRBJ2-3; D is unclear. The V end was cut by 5 bases, the J end by 1 base, with 7 bases between. Germline-derived CDR1 and CDR2 are SGHAT and FQNNGV. This CDR3 region has 13 residues. DNA of the CDR3: TGTGCCAGCAGCGGGCCGCGCACAGATACGCAGTATTTT. Protein: CASSGPRTDTQYF.

This sequence joins TRBV28 and TRBJ1-5; possibly TRBD1 for D (5 bases). Trimming took 2 bases from V and 7 from J, leaving 15 bases between them. The CDR3 runs to 15 residues. Looked up from germline, CDR1 is MDHEN and CDR2 is SYDVKM. The CDR3 bases are TGTGCCAGCAGTTTAGATTCCGCAAGGGGACAGCCCCAGCATTTT. As protein: CASSLDSARGQPQHF. Drawing the rest from reference TRBV28 and TRBJ1-5, the complete variable domain is DVKVTQSSRYLVKRTGEKVFLECVQDMDHENMFWYRQDPGLGLRLIYFSYDVKMKEKGDIPEGYSVSREKKERFSLILESASTNQTSMYLCASSLDSARGQPQHFGDGTRLSIL.

The rearrangement joins TRBV7-9 to TRBJ1-6; 10 positions match TRBD1. The germline V gene has CDR1 SEHNR and CDR2 FQNEAQ (reference sequence). Losses at the gene ends were 5 bases for V and 9 bases for J; bases not matched to a gene: 7. The CDR3 consists of 15 residues. CDR3 protein: CASSPGTGEGSPLHF. DNA for the CDR3: TGTGCCAGCAGCCCGGGGACAGGGGAGGGTTCACCCCTCCACTTT.

The chain has TRBV7-9 and TRBJ1-3; D not resolved. The CDR3 sequence is 15 residues long. V lost 5 bases and J lost 7, with 18 bases in between. Looked up from germline, CDR1 is SEHNR and CDR2 is FQNEAQ (reference sequence). The CDR3 is CASSQPLAWENTIYF. CDR3 nucleotides: TGTGCCAGCAGCCAACCCTTAGCGTGGGAGAACACCATATATTTT. Variable domain in full (rest from reference TRBV7-9 and TRBJ1-3): DTGVSQNPRHKITKRGQNVTFRCDPISEHNRLYWYRQTLGQGPEFLTYFQNEAQLEKSRLLSDRFSAERPKGSFSTLEIQRTEQGDSAMYLCASSQPLAWENTIYFGEGSWLTVV.

CDR3 residues: CASSPSKDRGIYGYTF. The CDR3 coding sequence is TGTGCCAGCTCGCCCTCGAAGGATAGGGGGATCTATGGCTACACCTTC. The chain uses TRBV18 and TRBJ1-2, with D perhaps TRBD1 (6 bases). Germline CDR1 reads KGHSH; CDR2 reads LQKENI. The CDR3 covers 16 residues. Trimming took 6 bases from V and 4 from J, leaving 21 bases between them.

The chain employs TRBV28 and TRBJ2-7, with 7 positions matching TRBD1. Per the germline V gene, CDR1 is MDHEN and CDR2 is SYDVKM. The length of the CDR3 is 14 residues. The J segment lost 1 base and the V segment lost 6 bases, leaving 6 bases of the junction unmatched. The CDR3 here is CASRKTGPSYEQYF. CDR3 nucleotides: TGTGCCAGCAGGAAGACAGGGCCGTCCTACGAGCAGTACTTC.

The gene calls are TRBV5-5 and TRBJ1-4, with unresolved D. CDR1 and CDR2 (germline): SGHKS, YYEKEE (reference sequence). Trimming stripped 0 bases from V and 5 bases from J, with 11 bases between. There are 15 residues in the CDR3. The CDR3 spells CASSLDPGGNEKLFF. CDR3 sequence (DNA): TGTGCCAGCAGCTTGGATCCAGGAGGGAATGAAAAACTGTTTTTT.

The chain recombines TRBV27 with TRBJ1-1; the D gene is possibly TRBD1 (5 bases). The CDR3 is 13 residues long. From germline, CDR1 is MNHEY and CDR2 SMNVEV (reference sequence). Trimming removed 4 bases at V and 3 bases at J, with 9 bases between. The DNA for the CDR3 is TGTGCCAGCAGTTCCAGGGAGGACACTGAAGCTTTCTTT. Translated: CASSSREDTEAFF.

This chain links TRBV6-5 with TRBJ1-5, with a possible D match to TRBD1 (5 bases). The CDR3 covers 15 residues. The V gene lost 7 bases and the J gene lost 3 bases, with 16 bases spanning the gap. Germline V gene data show CDR1 as MNHEY and CDR2 as SVGAGI. The CDR3 loop reads CASKPDSVNNQPQHF. The CDR3 coding sequence is TGTGCCAGCAAACCAGACAGTGTTAACAATCAGCCCCAGCATTTT.

The chain couples TRBV7-2 to TRBJ1-1; 8 positions match TRBD1. Trimming took 1 base from V and 4 from J; bases not matched to a gene: 2. The CDR3 extends over 14 amino acids. CDR1 SGHTA and CDR2 FQGNSA come from the germline V gene. The CDR3 bases are TGTGCCAGCAGCTTAGACCAGGGGGCCACTGAAGCTTTCTTT. It specifies CASSLDQGATEAFF.

As concerns this clone: An end of the junction differs from the germline gene, which may be a read error. The chain combines TRBV5-6 with TRBJ2-5; either TRBD1 or TRBD2 may supply D (5 bases each). This CDR3 comprises 14 residues. The germline V gene encodes CDR1 SGHDT and CDR2 YYEEEE. CDR3 DNA sequence: TGTGCCAGCAGTTTGGGACCCCCAGGGGAGACCCAGTACTTC. It codes for CASSLGPPGETQYF.

J is TRBJ2-5 and V is TRBV11-2; D gene ambiguous. The CDR3 loop spans 14 amino acids. CDR1 SGHAT and CDR2 FQNNGV come from the germline V gene. Between the trimmed V and J ends, which lost 1 base and 1 base, there was a span of 7 bases. Written as DNA, the CDR3 is TGTGCCAGCAGCTTAGGATCAGGCCAAGAGACCCAGTACTTC. This gives the protein CASSLGSGQETQYF.

The chain is built from TRBV5-5 and TRBJ1-1; no clear D gene. Per the germline V gene, CDR1 is SGHKS and CDR2 is YYEKEE (reference sequence). CDR3 length equals 13 residues. V was shortened by 5 bases and J by 1 base, with 9 bases between the two germline ends. This CDR3 is CASRWSGNTEAFF. CDR3 DNA sequence: TGTGCCAGCAGATGGTCGGGGAACACTGAAGCTTTCTTT.

The rearrangement joins TRBV4-1 to TRBJ2-7; unclear D gene. V was cut by 0 bases and J by 1 base, with 10 bases left in between. Germline CDR1 and CDR2: MGHRA and YSYEKL. This CDR3 spans 15 amino acids. The CDR3 region is CASSQDAFFSYEQYF. In DNA, the CDR3 is TGCGCCAGCAGCCAAGATGCGTTTTTTTCCTACGAGCAGTACTTC.

The chain employs TRBV6-2 or TRBV6-3 and TRBJ1-5, with D unclear. V gave up 0 bases and J gave up 9 bases, with 18 bases separating them. This CDR3 comprises 16 residues. CDR1 is MNHEY, CDR2 SVGEGT, per germline. The CDR3 region is CASSYSNSGPKLPQHF. DNA of the CDR3: TGTGCCAGCAGTTACTCGAATTCAGGCCCCAAGTTGCCCCAGCATTTT.

The chain joins TRBV10-3 to TRBJ2-6, with 8 bases lining up with TRBD1. The CDR3 spans 16 residues. V lost 8 bases, J lost 4 bases, and 10 bases stayed unmatched. CDR1 and CDR2 from the germline V gene are ENHRY and SYGVKD. The DNA of the CDR3 is TGTGCCATCTCGTTGGGACAGGCTGCCGGGGCCAACGTCCTGACTTTC. This translates into CAISLGQAAGANVLTF.

CDR3 amino acids: CATSRPPAQGTNSPLHF. The DNA of the CDR3 is TGTGCCACCAGCAGACCGCCGGCCCAGGGGACCAATTCACCCCTCCACTTT. The chain couples TRBV15 to TRBJ1-6; D is possibly TRBD1 (6 bases). The length of the CDR3 is 17 residues. The V gene's germline CDR1 is LNHNV and CDR2 YYDKDF (reference sequence). Between the trimmed V and J ends, which lost 2 bases and 7 bases, there was a span of 18 bases.

V usage is TRBV5-1 and J usage is TRBJ2-5; D perhaps matches TRBD2 (6 bases). This CDR3 comprises 13 residues. CDR1 SGHRS and CDR2 YFSETQ come from the germline V gene. The V end was cut by 3 bases, the J end by 2 bases, with 8 bases between. The CDR3 reads CASSSGLQETQYF. DNA for the CDR3: TGCGCCAGCAGCTCCGGACTACAAGAGACCCAGTACTTC.

This clone has just one count. The CDR3 DNA reads as TGTGCCAGCTCAACAAGACTGGGTACACAAGAGACCCAGTACTTC. Residues: CASSTRLGTQETQYF. The rearrangement joins TRBV18 to TRBJ2-5; D ambiguous. Deletions cut 5 bases from V and 2 bases from J, with 15 bases between. The CDR3 runs to 15 residues. The germline V gene encodes CDR1 KGHSH and CDR2 LQKENI.

The table lists this clone with a count of one. This chain uses TRBV5-1 with TRBJ1-2; 9 bases align to TRBD1. Germline V lookup: CDR1 SGHRS, CDR2 YFSETQ. The CDR3 totals 13 residues. V lost 4 bases and J lost 8; bases outside the gene matches: 6. CDR3 DNA sequence: TGCGCCAGCAGCCTTTGGACAGGGGCCGGCTACACCTTC. Its translation: CASSLWTGAGYTF.

The genes are TRBV5-4 and TRBJ2-2; possible D gene TRBD1, 7 bases. The germline V and J ends were trimmed by 2 bases and 6 bases, with 14 bases remaining between them. CDR1 SGHNT and CDR2 YYREEE come from the germline V gene (reference sequence). This CDR3 contains 15 residues. The CDR3: CASSFQDREAGELFF. CDR3 nucleotides: TGTGCCAGCAGCTTCCAAGACAGGGAGGCCGGGGAGCTGTTTTTT.

This chain connects TRBV7-2 to TRBJ2-7; D uncertain. The CDR3 length is 15 residues. Deletions cut 5 bases from V and 3 bases from J, with 17 bases between. Germline lookup yields CDR1 SGHTA and CDR2 FQGNSA. CDR3 in amino acids: CASSPTRVANYEQYF. CDR3 nucleotides: TGTGCCAGCAGCCCTACGAGAGTAGCAAACTACGAGCAGTACTTC.

This clone was seen only once. The chain links TRBV19 to TRBJ2-7; 12 nucleotides match TRBD2. J was trimmed by 1 base and V by 5 bases; bases with no gene match: 3. This CDR3 spans 15 amino acids. Germline V gene sequence: CDR1 LNHDA, CDR2 SQIVND (reference sequence). The CDR3, as DNA: TGTGCCAGTAGTTTCGGACTAGCGGGGTCCTACGAGCAGTACTTC. Protein sequence: CASSFGLAGSYEQYF.

The chain uses TRBV11-2 and TRBJ1-1; 10 nucleotides align to TRBD1. The trim removed 5 bases at V and 5 bases at J, leaving 17 bases unmatched. CDR1 is SGHAT and CDR2 is FQNNGV in the germline V gene. This CDR3 has 18 residues. DNA of the CDR3: TGTGCCAGCAGCCGTCGAGGGACAGGGGTAGGAGGAGGGACTGAAGCTTTCTTT. Encoded protein: CASSRRGTGVGGGTEAFF.

V and J are TRBV5-6 and TRBJ2-2; D remains ambiguous. The CDR3 has 13 amino acids. V gave up 4 bases and J gave up 5 bases, with 9 bases separating them. Germline assignment: CDR1 SGHDT and CDR2 YYEEEE. DNA of the CDR3: TGTGCCAGCAGCCTACCTATTACCGGGGAGCTGTTTTTT. Its translation: CASSLPITGELFF.

The rearrangement uses TRBV6-5 and TRBJ2-7; the D gene is possibly TRBD1 (6 bases). The CDR3 is made up of 15 amino acids. The V end lost 6 bases, the J end lost 2 bases, and 17 bases lay between the germline ends. Germline V gene sequence: CDR1 MNHEY, CDR2 SVGAGI. The DNA of the CDR3 is TGTGCCAGCAGCGCACAGGGTACTCACGCCTACGAGCAGTACTTC. Protein: CASSAQGTHAYEQYF.

This clone appeared once. The chain joins TRBV28 to TRBJ2-7; TRBD1 matches 8 bases. Looked up from germline, CDR1 is MDHEN and CDR2 is SYDVKM. After removal of 1 base from V and 2 bases from J, the junction contained 7 bases not matched to a gene. This CDR3 region has 16 residues. CDR3 amino acids: CASSLLGTGWTYEQYF. Written as DNA, the CDR3 is TGTGCCAGCAGTTTATTGGGGACAGGCTGGACCTACGAGCAGTACTTC.

The DNA of the CDR3 is TGTGCCAGCAGTGATGACCCGGGGGGGACAGAAAAAGCTTTCTTT. Its protein product is CASSDDPGGTEKAFF. V and J are TRBV6-1 and TRBJ1-1, with TRBD1 matching 7 bases. The length of the CDR3 is 15 residues. V trimming: 3 bases; J trimming: 9 bases; junction bases outside the gene matches: 13. The germline V gene has CDR1 MNHNS and CDR2 SASEGT.

This sequence joins TRBV10-3 and TRBJ1-2; 9 nucleotides line up with TRBD1. Losses at the gene ends were 6 bases for V and 4 bases for J; bases not matched to a gene: 9. The CDR3 has 15 amino acids. Germline CDR1 is ENHRY and CDR2 is SYGVKD. CDR3 loop: CAISPRDRVFYGYTF. The CDR3 DNA sequence: TGTGCCATCAGCCCCCGGGACAGGGTCTTCTATGGCTACACCTTC.